Below, 26 T cell receptor beta chains from the same sample are listed, as sequenced in a study of early T cells in non-severe SARS-CoV-2 infection. TCRdb analysed the 5' RACE reads with MiXCR anew, one entry per CDR3 protein. Of about 67,000 distinct CDR3 sequences listed, under 14% are singletons. The specimen was whole blood. Receptors were obtained from an adult who was a healthcare worker with PCR-confirmed SARS-CoV-2 infection or an uninfected control (not recorded which).

This chain joins TRBV28 and TRBJ1-2; D uncertain. This CDR3 comprises 14 residues. CDR1 and CDR2 from the germline V gene are MDHEN and SYDVKM. Trimming pared 5 bases from V and 8 bases from J, leaving 18 bases between. This CDR3 is CASSPPDIPGGYTF. CDR3 DNA sequence: TGTGCCAGCAGTCCTCCAGACATACCGGGGGGCTACACCTTC.

The gene calls are TRBV2 and TRBJ2-7, with 9 nucleotides matching TRBD2. The CDR3 runs to 16 residues. The germline gives CDR1 SNHLY, CDR2 FYNNEI. V lost 3 bases and J lost 2; bases outside the gene matches: 8. The CDR3: CASSDMASGTTYEQYF. The CDR3 DNA sequence: TGTGCCAGCAGTGATATGGCTAGCGGGACGACCTACGAGCAGTACTTC.

At least ten counts were recorded for this clonotype. This chain joins TRBV18 and TRBJ1-4; TRBD1 might be the D (5 bases). The CDR3 covers 15 residues. Trimming cost V 2 bases and J 8 bases, with 15 bases left between them. Germline CDR1 reads KGHSH; CDR2 reads LQKENI. In DNA, the CDR3 is TGTGCCAGCTCACCATCAACAGGAGGAGGAGAAAAACTGTTTTTT. It encodes CASSPSTGGGEKLFF.

The table lists this clonotype with many counts. The chain combines TRBV11-3 with TRBJ2-7; 7 bases match TRBD2. Germline V gene sequence: CDR1 SGHNT, CDR2 YENEEA. The CDR3 extends over 13 amino acids. J lost 4 bases, V lost 2 bases, and 2 bases had no gene match. The CDR3 loop is CASSLLSGYEQYF. In nucleotides, the CDR3 is TGTGCCAGCAGCTTACTTAGCGGGTACGAGCAGTACTTC.

This clonotype was counted only a few times. J is TRBJ2-1 and V is TRBV9; D gene ambiguous. Trimming removed 0 bases at V and 10 bases at J, with 8 bases between. In germline, CDR1 is SGDLS, CDR2 YYNGEE. The CDR3 covers 12 residues. CDR3 region: CASSVVAHEQFF. Here the CDR3 DNA reads TGTGCCAGCAGCGTAGTGGCCCACGAGCAGTTCTTC.

J is TRBJ2-7 and V is TRBV7-2; no clear D. V lost 5 bases to trimming and J lost 3 bases, with 14 bases between them. Looked up from germline, CDR1 is SGHTA and CDR2 is FQGNSA. The CDR3 is made up of 14 amino acids. The CDR3 region has the DNA TGTGCCAGCAGCCTATTGGCGAGTTTCTACGAGCAGTACTTC. This gives the protein CASSLLASFYEQYF.

This clonotype showed up many times. The V call is TRBV21-1, the J call TRBJ2-5; TRBD1, the table's D call, was not compared with the DNA. TRBV21-1 is a recognized pseudogene. The CDR3 is made up of 16 amino acids. The CDR3 sequence is CASSKARDRERETQYF. In DNA form, the CDR3 reads TGTGCCAGCAGCAAAGCTCGGGACAGGGAGAGGGAGACCCAGTACTTC.

V and J are TRBV3-2 and TRBJ2-3; the table's D call TRBD2 went unverified against the DNA. TRBV3-2 counts as a pseudogene. The CDR3 has 18 amino acids. As DNA, the CDR3 is TGTGCCAGCAGCCAAGATGCGATCGGGACTAGCTTGACAGATACGCAGTATTTT. This gives the protein CASSQDAIGTSLTDTQYF.

This clonotype was found many times. The chain joins TRBV12-3 or TRBV12-4 to TRBJ2-1; 11 nucleotides align to TRBD1. V shed 5 bases, J shed 8 bases, and the junction held 8 bases outside the gene matches. The CDR3 sequence is 15 residues long. The CDR3 reads CASSPRTGGADEQFF. The CDR3 region has the DNA TGTGCCAGCAGTCCTAGGACAGGGGGCGCGGATGAGCAGTTCTTC.

This chain uses TRBV29-1 with TRBJ2-7, with a tentative D call TRBD2 (5 bases). Germline lookup yields CDR1 SQVTM and CDR2 ANQGSEA. The CDR3 consists of 12 residues. V was cut by 6 bases and J by 2 bases, with 11 bases left in between. In DNA form, the CDR3 reads TGCAGCGTCGGGATCACAACCTACGAGCAGTACTTC. This gives the protein CSVGITTYEQYF.

This clonotype was seen only a few times. V is TRBV29-1 and J is TRBJ2-1; no reliable D call. The CDR3 has 8 amino acids. Germline CDR1 reads SQVTM; CDR2 reads ANQGSEA. The germline V and J ends were trimmed by 0 bases and 12 bases, with 0 bases remaining between them. This chain's CDR3 is CSVEEQFF. CDR3 DNA: TGCAGCGTTGAAGAGCAGTTCTTC.

In its sample, this clonotype was seen many times. The rearrangement links TRBV11-3 to TRBJ2-1; the D gene is possibly TRBD1 (6 bases). The V gene's germline CDR1 is SGHNT and CDR2 YENEEA. There are 12 residues in the CDR3. Trimming pared 8 bases from V and 9 bases from J, leaving 14 bases between. The CDR3, as DNA: TGTGCCAGCCAACAGGGAAGGGGTGAGCAGTTCTTC. This gives the protein CASQQGRGEQFF.

This clonotype was seen many times. The chain has TRBV3-1 and TRBJ2-7; D not resolved. V lost 2 bases, J lost 2 bases, and 4 bases lay in between. This CDR3 is built from 12 residues. CDR1 is LGHDT and CDR2 is YNNKEL in the germline V gene (reference sequence). This CDR3 reads CASSQTPYEQYF. The CDR3 DNA reads as TGTGCCAGCAGCCAAACCCCCTACGAGCAGTACTTC.

This clonotype was counted many times. The V and J genes are TRBV7-3 and TRBJ2-1, with TRBD2 matching over 7 bases. After removal of 1 base from V and 8 bases from J, the junction contained 5 bases not matched to a gene. Germline CDR1 SGHTA, CDR2 FQGTGA. The length of the CDR3 is 14 residues. The CDR3: CASSLNQGGYEQFF. The DNA of the CDR3 is TGTGCCAGCAGCTTAAATCAGGGAGGGTATGAGCAGTTCTTC.

This clonotype was recorded at least ten times. The rearrangement joins TRBV4-1 to TRBJ2-1; D is uncertain. V was pared by 11 bases and J by 3 bases, with 14 bases between. The germline V gene encodes CDR1 MGHRA and CDR2 YSYEKL. The CDR3 is 13 amino acids. The CDR3 DNA follows: TGCGCCGTTGCCCCGACCCTCTACAATGAGCAGTTCTTC. Residues: CAVAPTLYNEQFF.

This clonotype was found many times. The V gene is TRBV11-2, the J gene TRBJ2-7; D gene uncertain. The germline V and J ends were trimmed by 4 bases and 0 bases, with 7 bases remaining between them. CDR3 length: 13 residues. The germline V gene has CDR1 SGHAT and CDR2 FQNNGV. The CDR3 DNA reads TGTGCCAGCAGCTCGATAGACTCCTACGAGCAGTACTTC. As protein: CASSSIDSYEQYF.

This clonotype was found many times. The gene calls are TRBV3-1 and TRBJ2-5; D ambiguous. The V end was cut by 1 base, the J end by 2 bases, with 5 bases between. The germline V gene encodes CDR1 LGHDT and CDR2 YNNKEL (reference sequence). CDR3 length: 13 residues. DNA for the CDR3: TGTGCCAGCAGCCAAGTTCCTCAAGAGACCCAGTACTTC. It codes for CASSQVPQETQYF.

This clonotype was seen a few times. The rearrangement links TRBV5-1 to TRBJ1-1, with a tentative D call TRBD1 (5 bases). Germline values: CDR1 SGHRS, CDR2 YFSETQ. This CDR3 region has 14 residues. V was trimmed by 3 bases and J by 1 base, leaving 10 bases between them. This chain's CDR3 is CASSSYTGNTEAFF. The CDR3 DNA reads TGCGCCAGCAGCTCCTACACAGGGAACACTGAAGCTTTCTTT.

This clonotype was detected a few times. The J gene is TRBJ1-1, the V gene TRBV12-3 or TRBV12-4; tentative D call: TRBD1 (6 bases). V was trimmed by 1 base and J by 5 bases, leaving 14 bases between them. The CDR3 contains 15 residues. The CDR3 reads CASSLGAGAMTEAFF. The CDR3 DNA reads TGTGCCAGCAGTTTAGGGGCAGGGGCGATGACTGAAGCTTTCTTT.

The chain employs TRBV2 and TRBJ2-3; a weak D match, TRBD2 (7 bases). Trimming stripped 2 bases from V and 0 bases from J, with 9 bases between. The germline CDR1 and CDR2 sequences are SNHLY and FYNNEI. This CDR3 spans 15 amino acids. The CDR3 coding sequence is TGTGCCAGCAGTGAACGGGGGGCTAGCACAGATACGCAGTATTTT. It is translated as CASSERGASTDTQYF.

This clonotype was detected many times. The chain combines TRBV2 with TRBJ2-1; TRBD1 might be the D (5 bases). This CDR3 comprises 11 residues. Germline lookup yields CDR1 SNHLY and CDR2 FYNNEI. The V end lost 7 bases, the J end lost 12 bases, and 13 bases lay between the germline ends. CDR3 amino acids: CASNGAVGQFF. CDR3 nucleotide sequence: TGTGCCAGCAATGGGGCAGTAGGGCAGTTCTTC.

The chain joins TRBV29-1 to TRBJ2-3; possible D gene TRBD2, 5 bases. Germline values: CDR1 SQVTM, CDR2 ANQGSEA. V was cut by 0 bases and J by 5 bases, with 21 bases left in between. This CDR3 has 17 residues. The CDR3 reads CSVEDLGAGPAGDTQYF. CDR3 bases: TGCAGCGTTGAAGATCTTGGCGCGGGTCCGGCGGGAGATACGCAGTATTTT.

In its sample, this clonotype was seen a few times. The V and J genes are TRBV5-1 and TRBJ2-6; a possible D gene is TRBD1 (6 bases). The germline CDR1 and CDR2 sequences are SGHRS and YFSETQ. V lost 5 bases, J lost 2 bases, and 8 bases lay in between. This CDR3 is 14 amino acids long. The CDR3 loop reads CASRGAAGANVLTF. CDR3 in DNA: TGCGCCAGCAGGGGGGCGGCTGGGGCCAACGTCCTGACTTTC.

This clonotype was observed many times. The chain couples TRBV29-1 to TRBJ1-1, with D possibly TRBD1 on 5 matching bases. Germline CDR1 is SQVTM and CDR2 is ANQGSEA. V lost 0 bases and J lost 11, with 28 bases in between. The CDR3 sequence is 17 residues long. DNA of the CDR3: TGCAGCGTTGAAGAGCCCCGGGACCCCGGACCGCACGGGTCGGCTTTCTTT. Amino acid sequence: CSVEEPRDPGPHGSAFF.

This clonotype was seen ten or more times. This rearrangement joins TRBV12-3 or TRBV12-4 to TRBJ1-1; D remains unclear. The CDR3 loop spans 16 amino acids. The V end was cut by 5 bases, the J end by 1 base, with 17 bases between. This CDR3 reads CASSRSPKPGNTEAFF. The CDR3 DNA sequence: TGTGCCAGCAGTCGATCACCCAAACCAGGGAACACTGAAGCTTTCTTT.

This clonotype came up many times. The chain couples TRBV20-1 to TRBJ2-7; 9 positions agree with TRBD2. V trimming: 4 bases; J trimming: 0 bases; junction bases outside the gene matches: 7. Germline V gives CDR1 DFQATT, CDR2 SNEGSKA (reference sequence). The CDR3 sequence is 15 residues long. The CDR3 coding sequence is TGCAGTGCTACGGGGACTAGCCATAGCTCCTACGAGCAGTACTTC. Translated: CSATGTSHSSYEQYF.